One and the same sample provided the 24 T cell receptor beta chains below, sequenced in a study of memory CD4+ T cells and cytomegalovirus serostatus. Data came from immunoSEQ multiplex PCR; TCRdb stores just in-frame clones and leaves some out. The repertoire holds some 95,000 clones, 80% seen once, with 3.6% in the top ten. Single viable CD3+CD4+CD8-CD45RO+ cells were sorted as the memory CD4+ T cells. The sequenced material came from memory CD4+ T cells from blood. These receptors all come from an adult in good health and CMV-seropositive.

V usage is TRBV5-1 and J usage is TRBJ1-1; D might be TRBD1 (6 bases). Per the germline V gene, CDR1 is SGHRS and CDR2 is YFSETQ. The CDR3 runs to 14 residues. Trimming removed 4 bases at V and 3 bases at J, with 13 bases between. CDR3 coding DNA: TGCGCCAGCAGCCCAGGGGCGCAGGACACTGAAGCTTTCTTT. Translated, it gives CASSPGAQDTEAFF. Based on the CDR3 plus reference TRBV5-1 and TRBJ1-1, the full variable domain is KAGVTQTPRYLIKTRGQQVTLSCSPISGHRSVSWYQQTPGQGLQFLFEYFSETQRNKGNFPGRFSGRQFSNSRSEMNVSTLELGDSALYLCASSPGAQDTEAFFGQGTRLTVV.

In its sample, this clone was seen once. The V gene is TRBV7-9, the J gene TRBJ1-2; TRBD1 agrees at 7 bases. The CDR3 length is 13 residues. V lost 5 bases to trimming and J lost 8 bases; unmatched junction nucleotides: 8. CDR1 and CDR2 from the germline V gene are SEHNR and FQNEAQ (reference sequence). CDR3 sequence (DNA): TGTGCCAGCAGCCCAGAGGGGGCGGGAGGCTACACCTTC. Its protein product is CASSPEGAGGYTF.

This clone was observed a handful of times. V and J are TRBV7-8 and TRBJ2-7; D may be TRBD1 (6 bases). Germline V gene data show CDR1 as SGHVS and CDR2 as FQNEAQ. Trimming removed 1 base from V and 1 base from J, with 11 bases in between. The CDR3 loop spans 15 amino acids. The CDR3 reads CASSLGRGLSYEQYF. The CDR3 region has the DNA TGTGCCAGCAGCTTAGGAAGGGGGTTATCCTACGAGCAGTACTTC.

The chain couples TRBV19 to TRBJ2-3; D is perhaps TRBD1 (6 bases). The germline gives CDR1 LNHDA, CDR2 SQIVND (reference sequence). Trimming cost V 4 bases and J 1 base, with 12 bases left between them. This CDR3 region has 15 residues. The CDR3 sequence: CASSTYRDRTDTQYF. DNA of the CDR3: TGTGCCAGTAGTACTTACAGGGACCGCACAGATACGCAGTATTTT.

CDR3 coding DNA: TGTGCCAGCAGCACCTCCGGGACAGACACCGGGGAGCTGTTTTTT. Translated: CASSTSGTDTGELFF. This rearrangement joins TRBV7-3 to TRBJ2-2; TRBD1 matches 7 bases. The germline V gene has CDR1 SGHTA and CDR2 FQGTGA. V trimming: 5 bases; J trimming: 3 bases; junction bases outside the gene matches: 6. The CDR3 runs 15 residues.

CDR3 bases: TGTGCCAGCAGCCCAACGGGACAGAGGGTCTTAGCTTTCTTT. Amino acids: CASSPTGQRVLAFF. The J gene is TRBJ1-1, the V gene TRBV5-6, with 7 bases fitting TRBD1. Germline-derived CDR1 and CDR2 are SGHDT and YYEEEE. This CDR3 comprises 14 residues. V shed 4 bases, J shed 10 bases, and the junction held 13 bases outside the gene matches.

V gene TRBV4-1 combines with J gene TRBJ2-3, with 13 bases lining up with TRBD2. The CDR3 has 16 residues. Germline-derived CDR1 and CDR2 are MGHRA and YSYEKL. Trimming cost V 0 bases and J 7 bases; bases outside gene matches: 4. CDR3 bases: TGCGCCAGCAGCCAAGATCGGACTAGCGGGAGTAATACGCAGTATTTT. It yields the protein CASSQDRTSGSNTQYF.

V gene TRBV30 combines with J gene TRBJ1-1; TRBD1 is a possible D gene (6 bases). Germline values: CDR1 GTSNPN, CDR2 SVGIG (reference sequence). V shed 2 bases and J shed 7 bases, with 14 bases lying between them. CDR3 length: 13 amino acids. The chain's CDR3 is CAWSRSKGVEAFF. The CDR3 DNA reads TGTGCCTGGAGTAGGAGCAAGGGGGTTGAAGCTTTCTTT.

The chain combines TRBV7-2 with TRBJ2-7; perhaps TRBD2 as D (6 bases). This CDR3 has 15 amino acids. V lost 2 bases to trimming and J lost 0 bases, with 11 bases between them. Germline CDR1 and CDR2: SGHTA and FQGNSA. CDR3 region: CASSLSGQSSYEQYF. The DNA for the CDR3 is TGTGCCAGCAGCTTAAGCGGGCAGAGCTCCTACGAGCAGTACTTC.

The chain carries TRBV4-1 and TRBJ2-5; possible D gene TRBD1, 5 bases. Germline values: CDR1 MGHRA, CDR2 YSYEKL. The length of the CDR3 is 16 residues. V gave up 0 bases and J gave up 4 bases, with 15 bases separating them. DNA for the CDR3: TGCGCCAGCAGCCAAGACCCAGTGGCAGGGCTAGAGACCCAGTACTTC. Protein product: CASSQDPVAGLETQYF.

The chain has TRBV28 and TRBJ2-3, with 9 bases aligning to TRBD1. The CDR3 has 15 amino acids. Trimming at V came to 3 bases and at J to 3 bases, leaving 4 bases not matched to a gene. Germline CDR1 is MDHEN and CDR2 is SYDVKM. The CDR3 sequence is CASSFGQGQTDTQYF. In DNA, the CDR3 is TGTGCCAGCAGTTTTGGACAGGGGCAAACAGATACGCAGTATTTT.

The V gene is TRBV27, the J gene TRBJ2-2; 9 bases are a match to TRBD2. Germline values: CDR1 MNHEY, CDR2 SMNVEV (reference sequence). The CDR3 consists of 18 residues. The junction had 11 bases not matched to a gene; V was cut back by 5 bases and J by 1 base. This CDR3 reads CASSLRGRAFENTGELFF. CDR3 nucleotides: TGTGCCAGCAGTCTACGCGGGAGGGCCTTTGAGAACACCGGGGAGCTGTTTTTT.

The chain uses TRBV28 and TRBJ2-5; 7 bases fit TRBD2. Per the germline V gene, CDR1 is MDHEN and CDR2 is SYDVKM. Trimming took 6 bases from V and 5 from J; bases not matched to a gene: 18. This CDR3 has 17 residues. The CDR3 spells CASRDIPWEGVGETQYF. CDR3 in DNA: TGTGCCAGCAGAGACATCCCGTGGGAGGGAGTGGGGGAGACCCAGTACTTC.

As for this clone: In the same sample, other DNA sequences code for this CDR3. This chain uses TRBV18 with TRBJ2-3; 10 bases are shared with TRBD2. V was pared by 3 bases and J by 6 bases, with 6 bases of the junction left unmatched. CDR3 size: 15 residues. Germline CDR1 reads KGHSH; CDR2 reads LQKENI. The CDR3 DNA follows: TGTGCCAGCTCACCCCCTTCTAGCGGGAGTGATACGCAGTATTTT. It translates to CASSPPSSGSDTQYF.

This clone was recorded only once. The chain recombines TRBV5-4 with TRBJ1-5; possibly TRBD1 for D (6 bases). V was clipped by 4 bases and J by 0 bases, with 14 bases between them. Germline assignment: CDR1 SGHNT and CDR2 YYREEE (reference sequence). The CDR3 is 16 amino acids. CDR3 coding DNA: TGTGCCAGCAGCGAAGGACAGTATTATAGCAATCAGCCCCAGCATTTT. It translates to CASSEGQYYSNQPQHF.

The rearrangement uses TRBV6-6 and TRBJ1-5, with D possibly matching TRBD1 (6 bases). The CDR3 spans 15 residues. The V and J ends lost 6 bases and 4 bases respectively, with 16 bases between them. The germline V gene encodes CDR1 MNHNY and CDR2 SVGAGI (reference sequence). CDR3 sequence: CASRPKLTGNQPQHF. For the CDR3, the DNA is TGTGCCAGCAGACCCAAATTGACAGGAAATCAGCCCCAGCATTTT.

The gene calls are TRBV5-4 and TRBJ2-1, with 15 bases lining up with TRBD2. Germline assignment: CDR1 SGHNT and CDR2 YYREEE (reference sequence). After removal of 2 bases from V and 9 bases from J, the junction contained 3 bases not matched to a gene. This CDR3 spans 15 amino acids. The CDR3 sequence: CASSLSGLAGGEQFF. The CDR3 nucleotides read TGTGCCAGCAGCTTATCGGGACTAGCGGGAGGTGAGCAGTTCTTC.

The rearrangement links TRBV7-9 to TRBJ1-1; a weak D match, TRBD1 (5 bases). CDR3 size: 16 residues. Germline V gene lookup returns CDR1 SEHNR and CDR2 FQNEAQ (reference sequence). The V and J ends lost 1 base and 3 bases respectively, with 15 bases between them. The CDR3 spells CASSLVPGPSDTEAFF. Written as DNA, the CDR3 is TGTGCCAGCAGCTTAGTCCCAGGGCCGAGCGACACTGAAGCTTTCTTT.

CDR3 coding DNA: TGTGCCAGCAGTGGTGGGTTTCGTGGAAACACCATATATTTT. This codes for CASSGGFRGNTIYF. J is TRBJ1-3 and V is TRBV2; no firm D call. The CDR3 runs to 14 residues. V lost 4 bases and J lost 3, with 10 bases in between. CDR1 is SNHLY, CDR2 FYNNEI, per germline.

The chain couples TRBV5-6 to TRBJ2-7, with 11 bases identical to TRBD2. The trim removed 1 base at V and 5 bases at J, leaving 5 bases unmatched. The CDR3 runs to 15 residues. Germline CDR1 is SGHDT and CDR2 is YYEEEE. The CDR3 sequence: CASSLMLAGGNEQYF. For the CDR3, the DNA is TGTGCCAGCAGCTTGATGCTAGCGGGAGGAAACGAGCAGTACTTC.

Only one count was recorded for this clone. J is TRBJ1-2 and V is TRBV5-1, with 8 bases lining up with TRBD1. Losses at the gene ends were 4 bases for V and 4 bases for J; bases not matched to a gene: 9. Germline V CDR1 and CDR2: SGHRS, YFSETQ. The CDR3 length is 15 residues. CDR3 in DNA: TGCGCCAGCAGCCCGGGACTGCAGGGGGCCTATGGCTACACCTTC. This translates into CASSPGLQGAYGYTF.

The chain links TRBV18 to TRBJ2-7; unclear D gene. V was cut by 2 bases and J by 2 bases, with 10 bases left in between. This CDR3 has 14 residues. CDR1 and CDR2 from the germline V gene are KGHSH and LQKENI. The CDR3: CASSPNRNPYEQYF. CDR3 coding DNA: TGTGCCAGCTCACCAAATCGGAATCCCTACGAGCAGTACTTC.

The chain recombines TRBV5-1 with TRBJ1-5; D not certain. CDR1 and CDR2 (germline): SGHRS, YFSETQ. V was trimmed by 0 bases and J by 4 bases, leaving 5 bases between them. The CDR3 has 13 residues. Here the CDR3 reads CASSLAANQPQHF. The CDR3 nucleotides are TGCGCCAGCAGCTTGGCGGCGAATCAGCCCCAGCATTTT.

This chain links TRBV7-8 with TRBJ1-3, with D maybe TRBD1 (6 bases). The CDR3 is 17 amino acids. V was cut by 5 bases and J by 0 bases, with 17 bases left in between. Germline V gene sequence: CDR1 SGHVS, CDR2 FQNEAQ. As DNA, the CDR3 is TGTGCCAGCAGCGTAAGGTCGAGAGGGGGCTCTGGAAACACCATATATTTT. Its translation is CASSVRSRGGSGNTIYF.